This TCR beta chain stems from a study of Graves' ophthalmopathy and Graves' hyperthyroidism. The authors amplified TCR beta CDR3 regions, and they did so from RNA transcripts for repertoire sequencing. RT-PCR with HTBI primers came first, then second-round multiplex PCR. TCRdb fed the multiplex PCR reads into MiXCR, producing one record per CDR3 protein. The sample carries more than 300,000 distinct CDR3 sequences, over 15% recorded once. This clonotype was observed many times. This CDR3 contains 14 residues. CDR1 and CDR2 (germline): MNHEY, SVGEGT. V lost 4 bases and J lost 5, with 14 bases in between.

The receptor was derived from a woman under 30 with stable Graves' hyperthyroidism. The sequenced material came from peripheral blood. The chain recombines TRBV6-2 or TRBV6-3 with TRBJ2-5, with D perhaps TRBD2 (6 bases). Here the CDR3 reads CASSSSGVQETQYF. The CDR3 coding sequence is TGTGCCAGCAGTTCCTCGGGGGTCCAGGAGACCCAGTACTTC.